This T cell receptor (beta chain) was observed in a study of T cells after yellow fever vaccination (dated by TCRdb to about 2019). Study-wide context: The SMART-Seq v4 Ultra Low Input RNA kit was used to prepare libraries from fractions with low cell numbers. To follow T-cell clones before and after both primary and booster YFV17D yellow fever vaccination, bulk TCR alpha and beta repertoires underwent longitudinal sequencing. Blood was drawn at multiple timepoints before and after primary and secondary immunization, with bulk PBMC replicates and cell subsets isolated. Two healthy male donors, one aged 18 to 30 and one aged 30 to 40 years, made up the cohort. Overall results and qualifications from the work: After the booster, most clones that had expanded after primary vaccination were detected again (approximately 96% of CD4 and roughly 86% of CD8), suggesting broad maintenance of memory. Only two donors were included in the study, so the extent to which the findings can be generalized is limited. The secondary T-cell response was found to be weaker but faster than the primary response, with a peak reached on day 5 rather than on day 15. A small fraction of clonotypes appeared in both the CD4 and CD8 compartments, likely as a result of convergent recombination. FACS-sorted repertoires could contain abundant contaminating clonotypes from the bulk population, so computational filtering was required.

The germline V gene (reference sequence) provides CDR1 SGHKS and CDR2 YYEKEE. The CDR3, cysteine through phenylalanine, is 14 amino acids long. Just the 42-base CDR3 DNA is kept, in frame starting at base 1. The germline ends are 9 bases apart after V is trimmed by 5 bases and J by 1 base. This clonotype was seen a handful of times. What this receptor recognizes is not known. Per-nucleotide qualities are absent, and no much larger clonotype sits a single base away. TCR cDNA was synthesized by 5'RACE template switching, which introduced a universal primer site and unique molecular identifiers. Priming for cDNA synthesis came from both the TCR alpha and TCR beta constant segments. Libraries were amplified in two PCR steps, with sample barcodes and sequencing adapters added in the second step. Sequencing of libraries was done on Illumina HiSeq 2500 (2x100 bp) or NovaSeq (2x150 bp). In the paper's pipeline: Demultiplexing of reads and collapsing into UMI consensus sequences were performed with MIGEC, and V(D)J alignment was carried out with MiXCR. Clonotypes responding to the vaccine were identified with edgeR on replicate PBMC samples, with the criteria of FDR below 0.01 and a log2 fold change above 5 up to day 15. Each bulk clonotype was labeled CD4 or CD8 based on which sequenced repertoire, CD4 or CD8, contained the clonotype at higher abundance. TCRdb reworked the public reads: Q25 trimming with fastp, MiXCR clone assembly, productive beta chains retained. Under each unique CDR3 protein, matching rows form one entry showing the most common genes and DNA. The authors' filters were not applied to this entry. This sample lists about 130,000 distinct CDR3 sequences; less than 8.5% were detected once. Approximately 0.64% of the sample rests with the top ten.

The sample's treatment or condition label, decoded: live attenuated yellow fever vaccine strain. PBMCs were isolated from peripheral blood using a standard Ficoll-Paque protocol. Dynabeads CD4 and CD8 positive selection kits were used to isolate the CD4 and CD8 T-cell fractions. TriZol was used to extract RNA from bulk PBMCs, from CD4 and CD8 fractions, and from dextramer-positive and dextramer-negative fractions. This TCR came from a man aged 25-45 years who received the YFV17D yellow fever vaccine. Sequences were derived from CD4+ T cells sorted from PBMCs, sampled 10 days after the yellow fever booster vaccination. The sequence links TRBV5-5 to TRBJ1-4; there is no confident call for the D gene. The nucleotide sequence is TGTGCCAGCAGGGGTTTGGTAACTAATGAAAAACTGTTTTTT. It is translated as CASRGLVTNEKLFF.